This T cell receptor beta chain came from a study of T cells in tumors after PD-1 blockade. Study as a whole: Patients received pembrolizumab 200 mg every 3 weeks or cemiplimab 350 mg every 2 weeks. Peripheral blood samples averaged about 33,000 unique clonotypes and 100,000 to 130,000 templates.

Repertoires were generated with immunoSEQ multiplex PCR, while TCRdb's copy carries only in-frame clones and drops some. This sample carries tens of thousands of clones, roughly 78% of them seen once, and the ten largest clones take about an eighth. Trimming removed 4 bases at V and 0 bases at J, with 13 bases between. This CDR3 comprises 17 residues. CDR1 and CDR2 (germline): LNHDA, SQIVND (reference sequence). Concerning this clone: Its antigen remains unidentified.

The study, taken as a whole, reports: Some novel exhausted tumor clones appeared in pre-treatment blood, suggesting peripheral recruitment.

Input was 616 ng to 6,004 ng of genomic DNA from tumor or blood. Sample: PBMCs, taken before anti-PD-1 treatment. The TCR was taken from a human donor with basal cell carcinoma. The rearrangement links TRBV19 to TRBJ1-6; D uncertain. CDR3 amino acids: CASSKDKGSSYNSPLHF. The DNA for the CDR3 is TGTGCCAGTAGTAAGGATAAAGGGAGCTCCTATAATTCACCCCTCCACTTT.